The 6 T cell receptor beta chains listed next were all sequenced from one sample in a study of regulatory T cells in long-lasting Graves disease. Specified time point: persistent/refractory GD, antithyroid drugs over 5 years with positive TRAb. Scientists built the TCR library using RNA that was extracted from PBMCs. Arm-PCR with iRepertoire HTBI primers amplified the CDR3 regions for these TCR beta libraries. TCRdb fed the multiplex PCR reads into MiXCR, producing one record per CDR3 protein. The repertoire holds a few hundred thousand distinct CDR3 sequences, with about 20% as singletons. Sequencing used peripheral blood mononuclear cells (PBMCs), obtained when the disease was refractory, from a patient treated with antithyroid drugs. Receptor source: a female donor with Graves disease.

This clonotype appeared many times. The V gene is TRBV28, the J gene TRBJ2-7; 10 nucleotides agree with TRBD1. Germline V gives CDR1 MDHEN, CDR2 SYDVKM. The V segment lost 6 bases and the J segment 3 bases; nucleotides outside the gene matches: 5. This CDR3 spans 14 amino acids. For the CDR3, the DNA is TGTGCCAGCAGGAAGACAGGGGGCAACTACGAGCAGTACTTC. Amino acids: CASRKTGGNYEQYF.

This clonotype showed up just once. The rearrangement joins TRBV18 to TRBJ2-6; D perhaps matches TRBD1 (6 bases). Germline V lookup: CDR1 KGHSH, CDR2 LQKENI. This CDR3 region has 16 residues. V lost 2 bases to trimming and J lost 2 bases, with 10 bases between them. The CDR3 protein is CASSPNTGTGANVLTF. The CDR3 DNA follows: TGTGCCAGCTCACCAAATACAGGGACTGGGGCCAACGTCCTGACTTTC.

At least ten counts were recorded for this clonotype. The CDR3 is CATLTARDYEQYF. In DNA, the CDR3 is TGTGCCACACTAACGGCCAGGGACTACGAGCAGTACTTC. The chain recombines TRBV2 with TRBJ2-7; TRBD1 is a possible D gene (5 bases). Trimming removed 10 bases at V and 3 bases at J, with 16 bases between. Germline CDR1 reads SNHLY; CDR2 reads FYNNEI. This CDR3 has 13 amino acids. Filled out from reference TRBV2 and TRBJ2-7, the complete variable domain reads EPEVTQTPSHQVTQMGQEVILRCVPISNHLYFYWYRQILGQKVEFLVSFYNNEISEKSEIFDDQFSVERPDGSNFTLKIRSTKLEDSAMYFCATLTARDYEQYFGPGTRLTVT.

This clonotype turned up a few times. This chain links TRBV2 with TRBJ1-2, with D tentatively TRBD1 (5 bases). The V end was cut by 6 bases, the J end by 4 bases, with 15 bases between. CDR3 size: 14 residues. Germline V gene lookup returns CDR1 SNHLY and CDR2 FYNNEI. CDR3 amino acids: CASSQARGPYGYTF. CDR3 DNA sequence: TGTGCCAGCAGCCAAGCGAGGGGCCCCTATGGCTACACCTTC.

The rearrangement joins TRBV7-2 to TRBJ2-3, with TRBD2 matching 8 bases. The CDR3 is 15 residues long. V was clipped by 5 bases and J by 4 bases; unmatched bases: 8. Germline lookup yields CDR1 SGHTA and CDR2 FQGNSA. CDR3 sequence: CASSQSGSRADTQYF. The CDR3 DNA follows: TGTGCCAGCAGCCAGAGCGGGAGTCGGGCAGATACGCAGTATTTT. The full variable domain, completed using reference TRBV7-2 and TRBJ2-3, is GAGVSQSPSNKVTEKGKDVELRCDPISGHTALYWYRQSLGQGLEFLIYFQGNSAPDKSGLPSDRFSAERTGGSVSTLTIQRTQQEDSAVYLCASSQSGSRADTQYFGPGTRLTVL.

There are many counts of this clonotype. The chain combines TRBV12-3 or TRBV12-4 with TRBJ2-7; D possibly matches TRBD1 or TRBD2 (5 bases each). Trimming cost V 6 bases and J 6 bases, with 12 bases left between them. The CDR3 is 12 amino acids. The CDR3 DNA reads TGTGCCAGCAGACCTAGTGGGGGCGAGCAGTACTTC. This codes for CASRPSGGEQYF.